Included here is one T cell receptor (beta chain) sequence, with context. The antigen is not known. This entry is derived from a study of Graves' ophthalmopathy and Graves' hyperthyroidism. Notes on the study in general: Most clonotypes expanded in thyroid above 0.001 frequency were present in blood too. From stable hyperthyroidism, ophthalmopathy was separated by a 13-signature model with just under 90% sensitivity and roughly 84% specificity.

Diagnostic conclusions were grounded in clinical symptoms, serum thyroxine, TRAb, thyroid ultrasound and orbital computed tomography. RNA transcripts were the source from which TCR beta CDR3 regions were amplified. First-round RT-PCR relied on HTBI primers, and a second-round multiplex PCR came next. Each CDR3 protein gets one entry after TCRdb re-called the multiplex PCR reads with MiXCR. The table shows about 1.1 million distinct CDR3 sequences, with approximately 35% occurring only once. This TCR was recovered from an adult man with Graves' hyperthyroidism. Sequenced input: peripheral blood or thyroid tissue (not recorded which).

CDR3 region: CATSPDREETQYF. The DNA of the CDR3 is TGTGCCACCAGCCCCGACAGAGAGGAGACCCAGTACTTC. The chain employs TRBV15 and TRBJ2-5; possible D gene TRBD1, 5 bases. This CDR3 region has 13 residues. The V gene's germline CDR1 is LNHNV and CDR2 YYDKDF (reference sequence). The V gene lost 5 bases and the J gene lost 5 bases, with 12 bases spanning the gap.